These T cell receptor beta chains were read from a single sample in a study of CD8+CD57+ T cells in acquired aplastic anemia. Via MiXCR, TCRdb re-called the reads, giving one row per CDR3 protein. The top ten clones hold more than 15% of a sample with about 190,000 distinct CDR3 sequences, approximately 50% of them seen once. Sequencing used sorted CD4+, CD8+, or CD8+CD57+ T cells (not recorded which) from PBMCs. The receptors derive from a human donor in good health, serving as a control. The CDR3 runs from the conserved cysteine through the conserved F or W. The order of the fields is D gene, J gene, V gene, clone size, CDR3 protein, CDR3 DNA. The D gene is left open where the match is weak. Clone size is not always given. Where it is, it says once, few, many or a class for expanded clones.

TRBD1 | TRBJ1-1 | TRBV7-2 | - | CASSVQGEGTEAFF | TGTGCCAGCAGCGTTCAGGGGGAGGGCACTGAAGCTTTCTTT
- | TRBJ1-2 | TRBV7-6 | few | CASSPLVGYGYTF | TGTGCCAGCAGCCCCCTTGTCGGCTATGGCTACACCTTC
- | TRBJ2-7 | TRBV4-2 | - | CASSQRSGSFYEQYF | TGTGCCAGCAGCCAAAGATCGGGTAGTTTCTACGAGCAGTACTTC
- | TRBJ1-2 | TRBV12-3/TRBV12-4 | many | CASRGTAGALYGYTF | TGTGCCAGCAGGGGGACGGCAGGGGCGCTCTATGGCTACACCTTC
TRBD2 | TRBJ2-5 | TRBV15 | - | CGSSRVAGETQYF | TGTGGCTCCAGCAGAGTAGCGGGGGAGACCCAGTACTTC
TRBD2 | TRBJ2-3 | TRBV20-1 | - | CSASGLAGKDMQYF | TGCAGTGCTAGTGGACTAGCGGGGAAAGATATGCAGTATTTT
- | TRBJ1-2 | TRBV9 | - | CASRPQEPYGYTF | TGTGCCAGCAGACCTCAGGAACCCTATGGCTACACCTTC
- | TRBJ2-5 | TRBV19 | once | CASSHIDGRKETQYF | TGTGCCAGTAGTCATATTGACGGACGAAAAGAGACCCAGTACTTC
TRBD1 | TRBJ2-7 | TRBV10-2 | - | CASRLVGTASYEQYF | TGCGCCAGCAGGTTGGTAGGGACAGCCTCTTACGAGCAGTACTTC
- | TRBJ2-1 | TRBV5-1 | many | CASSLDPGVFYNEQFF | TGCGCCAGCAGCTTGGATCCTGGGGTCTTCTACAATGAGCAGTTCTTC
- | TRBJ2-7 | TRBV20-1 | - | CSAPDRIYEQYF | TGCAGTGCTCCTGACAGGATCTACGAGCAGTACTTC
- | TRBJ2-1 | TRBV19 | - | CASSSQGGFVNEQFF | TGTGCCAGTAGCTCTCAGGGGGGATTTGTTAATGAGCAGTTCTTC
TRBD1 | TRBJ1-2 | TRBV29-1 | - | CSVSGQGISHGYTF | TGCAGCGTGTCAGGACAGGGGATTTCCCATGGCTACACCTTC
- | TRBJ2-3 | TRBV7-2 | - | CASSLDSGPDTQYF | TGTGCCAGCAGCTTAGATTCTGGTCCAGATACGCAGTATTTT
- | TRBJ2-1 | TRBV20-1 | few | CSAMTTGITTYNEQFF | TGCAGTGCTATGACCACCGGGATTACAACCTACAATGAGCAGTTCTTC
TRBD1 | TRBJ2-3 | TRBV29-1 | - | CSLGGQGANTQYF | TGCAGCCTCGGGGGACAGGGGGCAAATACGCAGTATTTT
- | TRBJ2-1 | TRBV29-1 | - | CSVVGGGGYSYNEQFF | TGCAGCGTTGTAGGAGGGGGGGGCTACTCCTACAATGAGCAGTTCTTC
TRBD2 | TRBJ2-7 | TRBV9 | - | CASSVGTSGGAQYYEQYF | TGTGCCAGCAGCGTAGGGACTAGCGGGGGGGCCCAGTACTACGAGCAGTACTTC
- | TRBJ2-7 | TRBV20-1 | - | CSARQGYSYEQYF | TGCAGTGCTAGGCAAGGGTATTCCTACGAGCAGTACTTC
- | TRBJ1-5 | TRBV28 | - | CACSLRATGSNQPQHF | TGTGCCTGCAGTTTAAGGGCGACAGGTAGCAATCAGCCCCAGCATTTT
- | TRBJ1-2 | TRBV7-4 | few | CASSVLFSRGYTF | TGTGCCAGCAGTGTACTTTTTTCTCGCGGCTACACCTTC
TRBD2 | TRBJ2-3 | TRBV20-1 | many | CSASGGALTDTQYF | TGCAGTGCTAGCGGGGGGGCCCTCACAGATACGCAGTATTTT
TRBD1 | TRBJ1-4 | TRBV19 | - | CASRDRERGEKLFF | TGTGCCAGTAGGGACAGGGAAAGGGGAGAAAAACTGTTTTTT
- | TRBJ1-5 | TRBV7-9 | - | CASSFDGNQHQHF | TGTGCCAGCAGCTTTGACGGCAATCAGCACCAGCATTTT
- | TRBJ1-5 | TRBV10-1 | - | CASSEWGPNQPQHF | TGTGCCAGCAGTGAATGGGGGCCTAATCAGCCCCAGCATTTT
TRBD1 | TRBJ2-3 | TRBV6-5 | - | CASNAGTGGPDTQYF | TGTGCCAGCAACGCCGGGACAGGGGGCCCAGATACGCAGTATTTT
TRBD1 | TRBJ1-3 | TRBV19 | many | CASSPDRAGNTIYF | TGTGCCAGTAGTCCGGACAGGGCTGGAAACACCATATATTTT
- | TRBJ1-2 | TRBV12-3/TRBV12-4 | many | CASSLGGDKSYTF | TGTGCCAGCAGCCTCGGAGGGGACAAGAGCTACACCTTC
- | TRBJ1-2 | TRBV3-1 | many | CASSQDEFYGYTF | TGTGCCAGCAGCCAAGACGAGTTCTATGGCTACACCTTC
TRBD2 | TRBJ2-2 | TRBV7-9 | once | CASSLALTSSGDANTGELFF | TGTGCCAGCAGCTTAGCGCTTACGTCTAGCGGGGACGCGAACACCGGGGAGCTGTTTTTT
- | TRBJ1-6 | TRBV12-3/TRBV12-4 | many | CASSLKYGGDSPLHF | TGTGCCAGCAGTTTAAAATACGGGGGCGATTCACCCCTCCACTTT
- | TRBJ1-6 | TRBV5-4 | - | CASSQDLGQPLHF | TGCGCCAGCAGCCAAGACCTGGGCCAGCCCCTCCACTTT
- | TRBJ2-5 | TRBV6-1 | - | CASSEAEGQVNQPQYF | TGTGCCAGCAGTGAAGCGGAGGGGCAGGTCAATCAGCCCCAGTACTTC
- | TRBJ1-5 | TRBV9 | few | CASSVNSGRETQHF | TGTGCCAGCAGCGTAAACAGTGGGAGGGAGACCCAGCATTTT
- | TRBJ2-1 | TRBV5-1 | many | CASSLQGKDNEQFF | TGCGCCAGCAGCTTGCAGGGGAAAGACAATGAGCAGTTCTTC
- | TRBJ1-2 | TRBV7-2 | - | CASSLSALGPRGYTF | TGTGCCAGCAGCTTATCAGCCCTCGGCCCGAGAGGCTACACCTTC
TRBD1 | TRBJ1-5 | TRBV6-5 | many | CASSYSGQGGQPQHF | TGTGCCAGCAGTTACTCAGGACAGGGAGGACAGCCCCAGCATTTT
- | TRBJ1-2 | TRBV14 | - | CASSHGTLSGYTF | TGTGCCAGCAGCCACGGGACATTAAGTGGCTACACCTTC
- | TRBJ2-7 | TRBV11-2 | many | CASSFSFGQSYEQYF | TGTGCCAGCAGCTTCAGCTTTGGACAGTCCTACGAGCAGTACTTC
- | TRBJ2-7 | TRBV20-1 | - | CSAWRGADEQYF | TGCAGTGCCTGGCGGGGCGCAGACGAGCAGTACTTC
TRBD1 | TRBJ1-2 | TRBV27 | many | CASRSWTGGDGYTF | TGTGCCAGCAGATCCTGGACAGGGGGCGATGGCTACACCTTC
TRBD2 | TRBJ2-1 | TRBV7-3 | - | CASSLRTSLHEQFF | TGTGCCAGCAGCCTGAGGACTAGCCTACATGAGCAGTTCTTC
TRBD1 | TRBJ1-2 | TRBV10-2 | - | CASSVRTGKAGYTF | TGCGCCAGCAGCGTCCGGACAGGGAAGGCTGGCTACACCTTC
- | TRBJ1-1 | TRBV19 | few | CASSMAGAFVTEAFF | TGTGCCAGTAGTATGGCAGGGGCTTTTGTGACTGAAGCTTTCTTT
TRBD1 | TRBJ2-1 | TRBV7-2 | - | CASSRAGTGQRGTPKLESEQFF | TGTGCCAGCAGCCGCGCCGGGACAGGCCAAAGGGGGACCCCTAAACTGGAGAGTGAGCAGTTCTTC
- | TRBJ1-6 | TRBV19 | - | CASSTPAGRSPLHF | TGTGCCAGTAGTACCCCCGCGGGGCGCTCACCCCTCCACTTT
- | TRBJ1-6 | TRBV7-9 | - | CASSLVGIVNNSPLHF | TGTGCCAGCAGCTTAGTTGGGATCGTTAATAATTCACCCCTCCACTTT
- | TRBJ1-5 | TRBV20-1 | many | CSARADWGRQPQHF | TGCAGTGCTAGGGCGGACTGGGGGCGGCAGCCCCAGCATTTT
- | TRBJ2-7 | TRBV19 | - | CASSIRRGRSAGNPEQYF | TGTGCCAGTAGTATCCGCCGAGGCAGGTCGGCGGGCAACCCCGAGCAGTACTTC
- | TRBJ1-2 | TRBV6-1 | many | CASSEVGSGTYGYTF | TGTGCCAGCAGTGAAGTAGGGTCAGGTACCTATGGCTACACCTTC
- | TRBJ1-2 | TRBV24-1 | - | CATSDSGRFNYGYTF | TGTGCCACCAGTGACAGTGGGAGATTTAACTATGGCTACACCTTC
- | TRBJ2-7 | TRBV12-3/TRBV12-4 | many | CASSLALTAYPYEQYF | TGTGCCAGCAGTTTAGCTTTGACAGCTTACCCCTACGAGCAGTACTTC
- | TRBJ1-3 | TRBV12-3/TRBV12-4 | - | CASSTTIYF | TGTGCCAGCAGTACCACCATATATTTT
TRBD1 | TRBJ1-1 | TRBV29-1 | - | CSVGQPLTEAFF | TGCAGCGTGGGACAGCCTCTAACTGAAGCTTTCTTT
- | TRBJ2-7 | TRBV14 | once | CASSHKQGFYEQYF | TGTGCCAGCAGCCATAAACAGGGTTTTTATGAGCAGTACTTC
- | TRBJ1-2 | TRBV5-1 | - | CASSLEETYGYAF | TGCGCCAGCAGCTTGGAAGAGACCTATGGCTACGCCTTC
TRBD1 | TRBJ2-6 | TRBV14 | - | CASSQTGGQPISGANVLTF | TGTGCCAGCAGCCAAACAGGGGGACAGCCTATATCTGGGGCCAACGTCCTGACTTTC